This T cell receptor beta chain was found in a study of blood T cell repertoires in COVID-19. For the study at large: Italy, Spain and the United States were the sources of the convalescent and acute COVID-19 samples. Sources were T cells, B-cell-depleted T cells, or PBMCs; the material itself was cDNA or gDNA.

Methods used by the authors: Amplification of reference gene primers was used by the study to estimate nucleated cell counts. Produced via immunoSEQ multiplex PCR; TCRdb's table is partial and in-frame only. That table supplies the V and J calls and clone size; D and trimming were determined from the DNA. The table lists approximately 350,000 clones, roughly 90% of them singletons, with about 3% in the top ten. Germline V gene sequence: CDR1 WNHNN, CDR2 SYGVQD (reference sequence). The length of the CDR3 is 14 residues. V was shortened by 0 bases and J by 8 bases, with 11 bases between the two germline ends. Recruited during active infection, patients (from Seattle) were subsequently followed longitudinally.

The V and J genes are TRBV10-1 and TRBJ2-1; tentatively, D is TRBD2 (6 bases). This TCR derives from a woman in her thirties with COVID-19, enrolled during active disease. The specimen sequenced was peripheral blood. CDR3 in DNA: TGCGCCAGCAGTGAGTCCCCGGGGGTCGATGAGCAGTTCTTC. Amino acid sequence: CASSESPGVDEQFF.